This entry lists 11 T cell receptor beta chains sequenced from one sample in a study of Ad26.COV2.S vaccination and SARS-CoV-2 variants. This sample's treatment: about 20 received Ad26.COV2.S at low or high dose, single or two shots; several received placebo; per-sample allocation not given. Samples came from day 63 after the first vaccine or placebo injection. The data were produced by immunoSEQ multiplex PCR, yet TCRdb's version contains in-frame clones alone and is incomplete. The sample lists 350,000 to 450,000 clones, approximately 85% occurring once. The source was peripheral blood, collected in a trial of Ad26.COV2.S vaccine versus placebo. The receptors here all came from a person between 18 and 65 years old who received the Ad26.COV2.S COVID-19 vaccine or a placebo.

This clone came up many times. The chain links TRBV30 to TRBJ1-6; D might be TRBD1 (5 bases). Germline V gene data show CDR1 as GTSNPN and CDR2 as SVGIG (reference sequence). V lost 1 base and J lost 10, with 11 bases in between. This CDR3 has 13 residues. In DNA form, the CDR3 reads TGTGCCTGGAGTGCTTGGAGGGACTCACCCCTCCACTTT. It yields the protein CAWSAWRDSPLHF.

DNA for the CDR3: TGTGCCAGCAGTTACTCGAAACAGGGCACCTACGAGCAGTACTTC. Its protein product is CASSYSKQGTYEQYF. The chain links TRBV6-2 or TRBV6-3 to TRBJ2-7; D may be TRBD1 (6 bases). Trimming left V 0 bases short and J 2 bases short, with 11 bases between. Germline assignment: CDR1 MNHEY and CDR2 SVGEGT. The CDR3 contains 15 residues.

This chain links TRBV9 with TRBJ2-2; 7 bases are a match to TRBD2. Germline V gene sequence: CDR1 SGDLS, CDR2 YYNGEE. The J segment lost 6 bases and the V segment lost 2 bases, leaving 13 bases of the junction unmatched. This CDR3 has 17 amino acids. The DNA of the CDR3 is TGTGCCAGCAGCGTCTTTGATGGGAGGGTGACGGCCGGGGAGCTGTTTTTT. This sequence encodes CASSVFDGRVTAGELFF.

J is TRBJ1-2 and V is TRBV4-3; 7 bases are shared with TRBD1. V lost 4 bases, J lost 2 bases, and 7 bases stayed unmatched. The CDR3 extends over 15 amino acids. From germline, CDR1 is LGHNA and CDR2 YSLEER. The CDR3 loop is CASSRTNRGNYGYTF. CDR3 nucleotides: TGCGCCAGCAGCCGCACTAACAGGGGAAACTATGGCTACACCTTC.

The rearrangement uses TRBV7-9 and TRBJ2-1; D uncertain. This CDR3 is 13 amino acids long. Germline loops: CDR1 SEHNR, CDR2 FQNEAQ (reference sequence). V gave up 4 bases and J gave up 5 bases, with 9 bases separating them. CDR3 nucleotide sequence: TGTGCCAGCAGCTCAGGTCTGCACAATGAGCAGTTCTTC. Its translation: CASSSGLHNEQFF. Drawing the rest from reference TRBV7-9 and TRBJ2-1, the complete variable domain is DTGVSQNPRHKITKRGQNVTFRCDPISEHNRLYWYRQTLGQGPEFLTYFQNEAQLEKSRLLSDRFSAERPKGSFSTLEIQRTEQGDSAMYLCASSSGLHNEQFFGPGTRLTVL.

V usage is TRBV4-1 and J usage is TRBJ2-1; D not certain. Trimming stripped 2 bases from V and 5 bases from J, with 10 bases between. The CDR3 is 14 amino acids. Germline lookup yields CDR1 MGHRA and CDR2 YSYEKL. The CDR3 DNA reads TGCGCCAGCAGCCAATACGGCCGGGACAATGAGCAGTTCTTC. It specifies CASSQYGRDNEQFF.

The CDR3 DNA reads TGTGCCAGTAGCCCGCCCGGGACAGGGAAAGGGGACATTCAGTACTTC. This encodes CASSPPGTGKGDIQYF. The gene calls are TRBV19 and TRBJ2-4; 9 bases align to TRBD1. Germline V CDR1 and CDR2: LNHDA, SQIVND (reference sequence). Losses at the gene ends were 6 bases for V and 8 bases for J; bases not matched to a gene: 14. This CDR3 is built from 16 residues.

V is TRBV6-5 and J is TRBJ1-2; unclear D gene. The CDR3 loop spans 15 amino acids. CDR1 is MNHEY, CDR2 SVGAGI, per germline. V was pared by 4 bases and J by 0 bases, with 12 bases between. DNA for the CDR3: TGTGCCAGCAGTTCGCCCTTAGGACCTAACTATGGCTACACCTTC. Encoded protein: CASSSPLGPNYGYTF.

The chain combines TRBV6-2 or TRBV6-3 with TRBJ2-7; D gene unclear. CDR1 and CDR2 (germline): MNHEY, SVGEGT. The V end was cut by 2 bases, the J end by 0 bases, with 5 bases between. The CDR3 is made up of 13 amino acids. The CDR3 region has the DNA TGTGCCAGCAGTTACGTCGGCTCCTACGAGCAGTACTTC. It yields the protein CASSYVGSYEQYF.

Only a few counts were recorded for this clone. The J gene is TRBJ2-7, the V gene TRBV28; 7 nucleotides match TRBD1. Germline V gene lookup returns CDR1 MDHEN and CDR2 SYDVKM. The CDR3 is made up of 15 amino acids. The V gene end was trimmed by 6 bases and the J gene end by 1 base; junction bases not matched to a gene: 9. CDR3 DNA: TGTGCCAGCAGGCGTTCTTCGGGACAGTCCTACGAGCAGTACTTC. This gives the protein CASRRSSGQSYEQYF. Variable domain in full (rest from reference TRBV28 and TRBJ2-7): DVKVTQSSRYLVKRTGEKVFLECVQDMDHENMFWYRQDPGLGLRLIYFSYDVKMKEKGDIPEGYSVSREKKERFSLILESASTNQTSMYLCASRRSSGQSYEQYFGPGTRLTVT.

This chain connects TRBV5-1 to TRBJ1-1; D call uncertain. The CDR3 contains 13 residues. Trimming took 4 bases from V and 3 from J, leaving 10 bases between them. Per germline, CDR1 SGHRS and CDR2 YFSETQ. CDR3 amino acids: CASSREVDTEAFF. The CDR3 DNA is TGCGCCAGCAGCAGGGAAGTCGACACTGAAGCTTTCTTT.